The entry that follows covers one T cell receptor beta chain sequence. The sample is drawn from a study of shared clonotypes between healthy human individuals. The V end was cut by 3 bases, the J end by 0 bases, with 10 bases between. This CDR3 has 15 residues. Germline V CDR1 and CDR2: SGHTA, FQGNSA. Sequencing was performed with immunoSEQ multiplex PCR; in TCRdb, only in-frame clones are kept and a portion is missing. The table lists about 990,000 clones, around 78% of them singletons. The clonotype originates from a man younger than 30 in good health. Some clones in this sample may be carry-over from other donors' samples. Input material: memory CD4+ T cells from PBMCs. Specified subset: CD45RA-negative fraction. The chain is built from TRBV7-2 and TRBJ2-3, with D possibly being TRBD2 (5 bases). CDR3 protein: CASSFGRVSTDTQYF. The CDR3 coding sequence is TGTGCCAGCAGCTTCGGGCGGGTGAGCACAGATACGCAGTATTTT.